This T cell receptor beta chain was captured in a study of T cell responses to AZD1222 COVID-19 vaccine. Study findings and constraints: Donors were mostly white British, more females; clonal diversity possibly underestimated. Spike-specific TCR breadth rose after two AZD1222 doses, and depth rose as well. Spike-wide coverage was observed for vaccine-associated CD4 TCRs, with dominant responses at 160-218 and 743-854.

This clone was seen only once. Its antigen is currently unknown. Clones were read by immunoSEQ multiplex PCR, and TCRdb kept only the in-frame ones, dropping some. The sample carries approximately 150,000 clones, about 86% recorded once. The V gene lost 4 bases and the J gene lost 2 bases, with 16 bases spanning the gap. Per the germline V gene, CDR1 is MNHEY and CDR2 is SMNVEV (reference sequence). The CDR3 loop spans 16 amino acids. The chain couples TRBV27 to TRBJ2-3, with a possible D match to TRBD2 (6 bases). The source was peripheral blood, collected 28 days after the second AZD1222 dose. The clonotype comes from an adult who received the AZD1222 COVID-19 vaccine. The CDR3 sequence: CASSWDPGLSTDTQYF. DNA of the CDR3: TGTGCCAGCAGTTGGGATCCGGGACTCTCCACAGATACGCAGTATTTT.